These 29 T cell receptor beta chains share one sample of origin, sequenced in a study of T cell responses to AZD1222 COVID-19 vaccine. The data were produced by immunoSEQ multiplex PCR, yet TCRdb's version contains in-frame clones alone and is incomplete. The sample yields 15,000 to 20,000 clones, 80% to 90% seen once. Sequencing used peripheral blood, obtained 28 days after the second AZD1222 dose. All receptors come from an adult who received the AZD1222 COVID-19 vaccine.

CDR3 bases: TGTGCCAGCAGTCCCAGTGGATCGTTGAAAGAAAAACTGTTTTTT. Its translation: CASSPSGSLKEKLFF. The V gene is TRBV2, the J gene TRBJ1-4; D is ambiguous. V lost 5 bases, J lost 8 bases, and 18 bases lay in between. The CDR3 consists of 15 residues. Germline assignment: CDR1 SNHLY and CDR2 FYNNEI.

This chain uses TRBV10-3 with TRBJ1-2; 8 bases are a match to TRBD1. The CDR3 has 16 residues. Germline V CDR1 and CDR2: ENHRY, SYGVKD. With V trimmed by 6 bases and J by 0 bases, 9 bases remained unmatched. The DNA for the CDR3 is TGTGCCATCAGGGGGACAGGAGAGGCTCCTAACTATGGCTACACCTTC. As protein: CAIRGTGEAPNYGYTF.

This clone has more than one count but fewer than ten. The chain combines TRBV4-1 with TRBJ2-1; 7 bases fit TRBD2. The germline V gene has CDR1 MGHRA and CDR2 YSYEKL. V shed 8 bases and J 0 bases; nucleotides not matched to a gene: 4. This CDR3 spans 14 amino acids. The CDR3 DNA reads TGCGCCAGCGGTCGCGGGAGCTCCTACAATGAGCAGTTCTTC. It yields the protein CASGRGSSYNEQFF.

The V call is TRBV27, the J call TRBJ1-4; TRBD1 matches at 7 bases. V trimming: 7 bases; J trimming: 8 bases; junction bases outside the gene matches: 10. The CDR3 loop spans 14 amino acids. The germline V gene encodes CDR1 MNHEY and CDR2 SMNVEV (reference sequence). This CDR3 is CASTKDRWAEKLFF. For the CDR3, the DNA is TGTGCCAGCACCAAGGACAGGTGGGCAGAAAAACTGTTTTTT. The complete variable domain, with remaining parts taken from reference TRBV27 and TRBJ1-4, reads EAQVTQNPRYLITVTGKKLTVTCSQNMNHEYMSWYRQDPGLGLRQIYYSMNVEVTDKGDVPEGYKVSRKEKRNFPLILESPSPNQTSLYFCASTKDRWAEKLFFGSGTQLSVL.

The chain employs TRBV19 and TRBJ2-4; perhaps TRBD1 as D (6 bases). CDR1 is LNHDA, CDR2 SQIVND, per germline (reference sequence). CDR3 length equals 14 residues. Trimming removed 7 bases at V and 2 bases at J, with 12 bases between. CDR3 residues: CASNRDKTKNIQYF. CDR3 in DNA: TGTGCCAGTAATCGGGACAAAACCAAAAACATTCAGTACTTC.

J is TRBJ2-5 and V is TRBV9; D gene ambiguous. V lost 0 bases to trimming and J lost 5 bases, with 5 bases between them. CDR3 size: 12 residues. Germline CDR1 and CDR2: SGDLS and YYNGEE. In nucleotides, the CDR3 is TGTGCCAGCAGCGTAGTCGGGGAGACCCAGTACTTC. The encoded protein is CASSVVGETQYF. The variable domain in full, completed from reference TRBV9 and TRBJ2-5, reads DSGVTQTPKHLITATGQRVTLRCSPRSGDLSVYWYQQSLDQGLQFLIQYYNGEERAKGNILERFSAQQFPDLHSELNLSSLELGDSALYFCASSVVGETQYFGPGTRLLVL.

The chain recombines TRBV18 with TRBJ2-1; TRBD1 or TRBD2 may be the D gene (6 bases each). The CDR3 has 13 amino acids. V was clipped by 3 bases and J by 8 bases, with 11 bases between them. CDR1 and CDR2 from the germline V gene are KGHSH and LQKENI. The chain's CDR3 is CASSPAGHHEQFF. CDR3 coding DNA: TGTGCCAGCTCACCGGCGGGACACCATGAGCAGTTCTTC.

V and J are TRBV6-5 and TRBJ2-2; possible D gene TRBD1, 5 bases. CDR3 length: 16 residues. CDR1 is MNHEY, CDR2 SVGAGI, per germline. Between the trimmed V and J ends, which lost 0 bases and 7 bases, there was a span of 15 bases. CDR3 residues: CASSYSPPGFVGELFF. The CDR3 DNA reads TGTGCCAGCAGTTACTCCCCCCCAGGGTTCGTCGGGGAGCTGTTTTTT.

The chain links TRBV12-3 or TRBV12-4 to TRBJ2-7; 11 bases match TRBD2. V trimming: 9 bases; J trimming: 1 base; junction bases outside the gene matches: 2. CDR3 length equals 13 residues. The CDR3 DNA sequence: TGTGCCAGTAGACTAGCGGGATCCTACGAGCAGTACTTC. Its translation: CASRLAGSYEQYF.

This chain uses TRBV24-1 with TRBJ2-1, with D uncertain. V was pared by 1 base and J by 5 bases, with 2 bases between. CDR3 length: 12 residues. Germline V lookup: CDR1 KGHDR, CDR2 SFDVKD. The CDR3 region has the DNA TGTGCCACCAGTGATTTTAACAATGAGCAGTTCTTC. This encodes CATSDFNNEQFF.

The rearrangement joins TRBV9 to TRBJ2-3; D is undetermined. V dropped 2 bases and J dropped 5 bases, with 9 bases sitting between them. CDR3 length: 13 residues. CDR1 and CDR2 from the germline V gene are SGDLS and YYNGEE. CDR3 sequence reads: CASSVGERDTQYF. CDR3 nucleotides: TGTGCCAGCAGCGTCGGAGAGCGAGATACGCAGTATTTT.

This chain joins TRBV6-5 and TRBJ1-6, with 7 bases that match TRBD1. This CDR3 is 14 amino acids long. V gave up 7 bases and J gave up 6 bases; unmatched junction bases: 6. Germline CDR1 reads MNHEY; CDR2 reads SVGAGI. This CDR3 reads CASTKGQINSPLHF. CDR3 DNA: TGTGCCAGCACCAAGGGACAGATTAATTCACCCCTCCACTTT.

This clone counts as large. This chain uses TRBV5-5 with TRBJ1-5, with D possibly matching TRBD1 (6 bases). This CDR3 contains 18 residues. Looked up from germline, CDR1 is SGHKS and CDR2 is YYEKEE (reference sequence). Trimming left V 0 bases short and J 2 bases short, with 18 bases between. CDR3: CASSLDSGVVFRNQPQHF. The CDR3 bases are TGTGCCAGCAGCTTGGATTCAGGGGTAGTTTTCCGCAATCAGCCCCAGCATTTT.

The chain carries TRBV5-5 and TRBJ2-7; 7 bases match TRBD1. After removal of 5 bases from V and 1 base from J, the junction contained 18 bases not matched to a gene. The germline V gene encodes CDR1 SGHKS and CDR2 YYEKEE (reference sequence). This CDR3 spans 18 amino acids. The CDR3 bases are TGTGCCAGCAGTCCCGACAGGGTTTGGGCTGGAGGATCCTACGAGCAGTACTTC. This encodes CASSPDRVWAGGSYEQYF. Full variable domain (remainder filled in from reference TRBV5-5 and TRBJ2-7): DAGVTQSPTHLIKTRGQQVTLRCSPISGHKSVSWYQQVLGQGPQFIFQYYEKEERGRGNFPDRFSARQFPNYSSELNVNALLLGDSALYLCASSPDRVWAGGSYEQYFGPGTRLTVT.

This chain links TRBV6-2 or TRBV6-3 with TRBJ2-7; the D gene is possibly TRBD1 (6 bases). Trimming took 6 bases from V and 1 from J, leaving 16 bases between them. The germline CDR1 and CDR2 sequences are MNHEY and SVGEGT. This CDR3 spans 15 amino acids. The CDR3 nucleotides are TGTGCCAGCAGCACACCTGGGACACGGTCCTACGAGCAGTACTTC. This translates into CASSTPGTRSYEQYF.

This clone was counted a few times. The V and J genes are TRBV5-4 and TRBJ1-1; D is perhaps TRBD1 (5 bases). The CDR3 runs to 13 residues. Germline loops: CDR1 SGHNT, CDR2 YYREEE (reference sequence). V was cut by 4 bases and J by 3 bases, with 10 bases left in between. CDR3 nucleotide sequence: TGTGCCAGCAGCGGGGGGACTCACACTGAAGCTTTCTTT. Its protein product is CASSGGTHTEAFF.

This clone was detected a few times. This chain links TRBV5-4 with TRBJ1-1; D perhaps matches TRBD1 (5 bases). The CDR3 consists of 14 residues. Deletions cut 3 bases from V and 3 bases from J, with 12 bases between. Germline V gene sequence: CDR1 SGHNT, CDR2 YYREEE (reference sequence). The CDR3: CASSSGGTDTEAFF. CDR3 coding DNA: TGTGCCAGCAGCTCGGGCGGGACGGACACTGAAGCTTTCTTT.

The V call is TRBV29-1, the J call TRBJ2-6; D not certain. Germline CDR1 is SQVTM and CDR2 is ANQGSEA. V lost 6 bases and J 2 bases, leaving 5 bases between the germline ends. The CDR3 contains 12 residues. The CDR3 spells CSVGTGANVLTF. The DNA for the CDR3 is TGCAGCGTGGGGACTGGGGCCAACGTCCTGACTTTC. The variable domain in full, completed from reference TRBV29-1 and TRBJ2-6, reads SAVISQKPSRDICQRGTSLTIQCQVDSQVTMMFWYRQQPGQSLTLIATANQGSEATYESGFVIDKFPISRPNLTFSTLTVSNMSPEDSSIYLCSVGTGANVLTFGAGSRLTVL.

Written as DNA, the CDR3 is TGTGCCAGCAGCCTCCAGGCCAATGAGCAGTTCTTC. Protein product: CASSLQANEQFF. The V and J genes are TRBV7-9 and TRBJ2-1; no firm D call. Germline CDR1 SEHNR, CDR2 FQNEAQ (reference sequence). This CDR3 has 12 residues. With 5 bases removed from V and 6 bases from J, the gap between germline ends came to 8 bases. Drawing the rest from reference TRBV7-9 and TRBJ2-1, the complete variable domain is DTGVSQNPRHKITKRGQNVTFRCDPISEHNRLYWYRQTLGQGPEFLTYFQNEAQLEKSRLLSDRFSAERPKGSFSTLEIQRTEQGDSAMYLCASSLQANEQFFGPGTRLTVL.

The gene calls are TRBV5-1 and TRBJ2-7; D may be TRBD1 (5 bases). Per germline, CDR1 SGHRS and CDR2 YFSETQ. The CDR3 has 13 residues. Trimming removed 4 bases at V and 5 bases at J, with 13 bases between. CDR3 amino acids: CASSKGKSDEQYF. CDR3 bases: TGCGCCAGCAGCAAGGGGAAGTCGGACGAGCAGTACTTC. Variable domain in full (rest from reference TRBV5-1 and TRBJ2-7): KAGVTQTPRYLIKTRGQQVTLSCSPISGHRSVSWYQQTPGQGLQFLFEYFSETQRNKGNFPGRFSGRQFSNSRSEMNVSTLELGDSALYLCASSKGKSDEQYFGPGTRLTVT.

The chain has TRBV4-1 and TRBJ1-5, with D unclear. This CDR3 region has 15 residues. Germline lookup yields CDR1 MGHRA and CDR2 YSYEKL. The V gene lost 1 base and the J gene lost 5 bases, with 12 bases spanning the gap. CDR3 sequence: CASSQGAQLHQPQHF. In nucleotides, the CDR3 is TGCGCCAGCAGCCAAGGGGCACAGCTCCATCAGCCCCAGCATTTT.

The genes are TRBV7-2 and TRBJ2-5; a possible D gene is TRBD1 (5 bases). Germline-derived CDR1 and CDR2 are SGHTA and FQGNSA. Between the trimmed V and J ends, which lost 1 base and 8 bases, there was a span of 11 bases. CDR3 length: 13 amino acids. The CDR3 coding sequence is TGTGCCAGCAGCTTAGGGACAAGTTCAACCCAGTACTTC. Encoded protein: CASSLGTSSTQYF. Variable domain in full (rest from reference TRBV7-2 and TRBJ2-5): GAGVSQSPSNKVTEKGKDVELRCDPISGHTALYWYRQSLGQGLEFLIYFQGNSAPDKSGLPSDRFSAERTGGSVSTLTIQRTQQEDSAVYLCASSLGTSSTQYFGPGTRLLVL.

This chain joins TRBV7-8 and TRBJ1-4; a possible D gene is TRBD1 (6 bases). V was clipped by 5 bases and J by 8 bases, with 15 bases between them. Germline lookup yields CDR1 SGHVS and CDR2 FQNEAQ. The CDR3 runs 14 residues. The CDR3 here is CASSQQGWQEKLFF. The CDR3 region has the DNA TGTGCCAGCAGCCAACAGGGTTGGCAGGAAAAACTGTTTTTT.

J is TRBJ1-1 and V is TRBV12-3 or TRBV12-4, with D perhaps TRBD1 (5 bases). Trimming took 3 bases from V and 5 from J, leaving 10 bases between them. The CDR3 spans 13 residues. CDR3 region: CASSLGRGTEAFF. The CDR3 region has the DNA TGTGCCAGCAGTTTGGGGCGCGGGACTGAAGCTTTCTTT.

J is TRBJ1-2 and V is TRBV18; 11 nucleotides line up with TRBD1. V was clipped by 2 bases and J by 8 bases; unmatched bases: 7. The CDR3 has 15 amino acids. From germline, CDR1 is KGHSH and CDR2 LQKENI. CDR3 sequence (DNA): TGTGCCAGCTCACCATTGGGACAGGGGGTACGCGGCTACACCTTC. It codes for CASSPLGQGVRGYTF.

This clone was counted only a few times. The chain couples TRBV12-5 to TRBJ2-2; 9 nucleotides line up with TRBD2. Germline CDR1 reads LGHNT; CDR2 reads FRNRAP. The junction had 6 bases not matched to a gene; V was cut back by 3 bases and J by 7 bases. The CDR3 covers 15 residues. CDR3 sequence reads: CASGFQREVIGELFF. The CDR3 DNA reads as TGTGCTAGTGGTTTTCAGCGGGAGGTCATCGGGGAGCTGTTTTTT.

This clone was detected only once. V gene TRBV2 combines with J gene TRBJ2-1; 10 bases line up with TRBD2. Losses at the gene ends were 1 base for V and 6 bases for J; bases not matched to a gene: 3. The CDR3 sequence is 15 residues long. Germline assignment: CDR1 SNHLY and CDR2 FYNNEI. The chain's CDR3 is CASSEGLAGFNEQFF. Here the CDR3 DNA reads TGTGCCAGCAGTGAAGGACTAGCGGGCTTCAATGAGCAGTTCTTC.

This rearrangement joins TRBV13 to TRBJ1-5; D remains unclear. Germline CDR1 reads PRHDT; CDR2 reads FYEKMQ (reference sequence). This CDR3 region has 12 residues. V lost 6 bases to trimming and J lost 5 bases, with 8 bases between them. In nucleotides, the CDR3 is TGTGCCAGCAGTAAACGGGATCAGCCCCAGCATTTT. This encodes CASSKRDQPQHF. The full variable domain, its missing parts supplied by reference TRBV13 and TRBJ1-5, is AAGVIQSPRHLIKEKRETATLKCYPIPRHDTVYWYQQGPGQDPQFLISFYEKMQSDKGSIPDRFSAQQFSDYHSELNMSSLELGDSALYFCASSKRDQPQHFGDGTRLSIL.

The DNA of the CDR3 is TGTGCCAGCAGCTTAGAACGCAGGCCTTTCCCGAACACCGGGGAGCTGTTTTTT. Protein product: CASSLERRPFPNTGELFF. This sequence joins TRBV7-2 and TRBJ2-2; the D is unclear. V dropped 1 base and J dropped 0 bases, with 15 bases sitting between them. The CDR3 runs to 18 residues. The germline gives CDR1 SGHTA, CDR2 FQGNSA.